These 8 T cell receptor beta chains came from one sample sequenced in a study of T cells after yellow fever vaccination. TCRdb redid the calling of the 5' RACE reads with MiXCR, one entry per CDR3 protein. The table lists a few hundred thousand distinct CDR3 sequences, over 8% of them singletons. The starting material was PBMCs, obtained on the day of the first yellow fever vaccination. The receptors stem from a man younger than 35 who received the YFV17D yellow fever vaccine.

CDR3 nucleotide sequence: TGTGCCAGCAGCCCAGACAGGGGGCGGACTGAAGCTTTCTTT. Residues: CASSPDRGRTEAFF. V and J are TRBV7-3 and TRBJ1-1; TRBD1 agrees at 10 bases. After removal of 5 bases from V and 5 bases from J, the junction contained 5 bases not matched to a gene. CDR3 length: 14 amino acids. CDR1 and CDR2 from the germline V gene are SGHTA and FQGTGA.

This clonotype was found many times. The chain links TRBV6-1 to TRBJ1-2, with D uncertain. With 6 bases removed from V and 4 bases from J, the gap between germline ends came to 18 bases. Germline assignment: CDR1 MNHNS and CDR2 SASEGT. The CDR3 totals 15 residues. CDR3 nucleotide sequence: TGTGCCAGCAGGAGAGCGACCCCCGCTCCCTATGGCTACACCTTC. Protein: CASRRATPAPYGYTF.

This clonotype was found many times. The CDR3 coding sequence is TGTGCCAGCAGCTTATTCTTGGGACAGTCCGGGGAGCTGTTTTTT. This codes for CASSLFLGQSGELFF. This chain links TRBV6-2 or TRBV6-3 with TRBJ2-2; 7 nucleotides line up with TRBD1. This CDR3 contains 15 residues. The V and J ends lost 6 bases and 6 bases, in that order; junction bases with no gene match: 10. From germline, CDR1 is MNHEY and CDR2 SVGEGT.

The gene calls are TRBV9 and TRBJ2-1; TRBD2 aligns across 8 bases. Trimming at V came to 5 bases and at J to 5 bases, leaving 9 bases not matched to a gene. Germline CDR1 and CDR2: SGDLS and YYNGEE. The CDR3 has 15 amino acids. CDR3 sequence reads: CASSPGGGPNNEQFF. The CDR3 DNA reads as TGTGCCAGCAGTCCAGGCGGGGGGCCTAACAATGAGCAGTTCTTC. The variable domain in full, completed from reference TRBV9 and TRBJ2-1, reads DSGVTQTPKHLITATGQRVTLRCSPRSGDLSVYWYQQSLDQGLQFLIQYYNGEERAKGNILERFSAQQFPDLHSELNLSSLELGDSALYFCASSPGGGPNNEQFFGPGTRLTVL.

The chain uses TRBV5-1 and TRBJ2-6; possibly TRBD2 for D (5 bases). The CDR3 is 15 residues long. Germline-derived CDR1 and CDR2 are SGHRS and YFSETQ. V dropped 1 base and J dropped 4 bases, with 9 bases sitting between them. CDR3 amino acids: CASSLSGEGANVLTF. DNA of the CDR3: TGCGCCAGCAGCTTGTCCGGGGAAGGGGCCAACGTCCTGACTTTC.

This clonotype has at least ten counts. The chain has TRBV7-2 and TRBJ1-2; D is unclear. The V gene lost 2 bases and the J gene lost 2 bases, with 6 bases spanning the gap. The CDR3 extends over 13 amino acids. Germline assignment: CDR1 SGHTA and CDR2 FQGNSA. This chain's CDR3 is CASSLTQNYGYTF. In DNA, the CDR3 is TGTGCCAGCAGCTTAACCCAAAACTATGGCTACACCTTC.

Only a few counts were recorded for this clonotype. The chain employs TRBV2 and TRBJ2-2; 9 bases line up with TRBD1. J gave up 3 bases and V 2 bases, and 4 bases lay outside the gene matches. The germline V gene encodes CDR1 SNHLY and CDR2 FYNNEI. The CDR3 runs 16 residues. The CDR3 sequence: CASSETTGGHTGELFF. In DNA form, the CDR3 reads TGTGCCAGCAGTGAAACCACAGGGGGCCACACCGGGGAGCTGTTTTTT.

This clonotype turned up a few times. The chain employs TRBV19 and TRBJ1-2; D might be TRBD1 (5 bases). This CDR3 has 13 amino acids. Germline CDR1 is LNHDA and CDR2 is SQIVND (reference sequence). Between the trimmed V and J ends, which lost 7 bases and 7 bases, there was a span of 16 bases. CDR3 nucleotide sequence: TGTGCCAGTACCCCCGGCGGAGGGGCTGGCTACACCTTC. This gives the protein CASTPGGGAGYTF.